This TCR beta chain was obtained from a study of cytomegalovirus exposure and HLA in healthy donors. Looking at the study overall: As an earlier analysis found, about 190 million T cells yielded approximately 110 million unique TCR beta sequences.

Overall study findings and caveats: Productive rates of about 87% or about 30% were seen for most TCR beta V segments in an earlier analysis. Analyses of presence/absence relied on an assumption of roughly uniform sequencing depth across donors. Versus the roughly 640-donor mean, an Asian-associated ancestry cluster reportedly showed fewer N-insertions in a later analysis.

For this clone: Its specificity is not known.

The V end lost 3 bases, the J end lost 0 bases, and 13 bases lay between the germline ends. This CDR3 contains 15 residues. Germline CDR1 SGDLS, CDR2 YYNGEE. The study ran its PCR with 60 Vbeta and 13 Jbeta primers. The protocol was immunoSEQ multiplex PCR, while the TCRdb copy is restricted to in-frame clones and leaves out a portion. Among around 120,000 clones listed, approximately 80% were seen once. V and J are TRBV9 and TRBJ2-7; D is possibly TRBD1 (6 bases). This sequence originates from a woman in her 40s in good health and CMV-seronegative. Sequenced: PBMCs. The chain's CDR3 is CASSAGTQSSYEQYF. Written as DNA, the CDR3 is TGTGCCAGCAGCGCGGGGACACAGAGCTCCTACGAGCAGTACTTC.